What follows are 5 T cell receptor beta chains derived from one specimen sequenced in a study of blood T cell repertoires in COVID-19. Here immunoSEQ multiplex PCR was the method, and the copy in TCRdb shows in-frame clones only, minus some. The data contain around 260,000 clones, 70% to 90% of them singletons. Sequenced input: peripheral blood. The source of these receptors is a woman in her forties or fifties with acute or convalescent COVID-19.

The genes are TRBV27 and TRBJ2-1; 8 positions agree with TRBD2. Per the germline V gene, CDR1 is MNHEY and CDR2 is SMNVEV (reference sequence). With V trimmed by 5 bases and J by 7 bases, 10 bases remained unmatched. This CDR3 comprises 15 residues. CDR3 residues: CASSPGLGSRNEQFF. The CDR3 bases are TGTGCCAGCAGTCCGGGACTAGGGTCCAGGAATGAGCAGTTCTTC.

The chain links TRBV5-1 to TRBJ2-3, with TRBD2 as a possible D gene (6 bases). With 4 bases removed from V and 0 bases from J, the gap between germline ends came to 18 bases. CDR1 is SGHRS and CDR2 is YFSETQ in the germline V gene. The CDR3 loop spans 17 amino acids. The DNA for the CDR3 is TGCGCCAGCAGCAGGGGTTTAGCGGAGGCTAGCACAGATACGCAGTATTTT. It encodes CASSRGLAEASTDTQYF.

The chain couples TRBV7-3 to TRBJ1-1; tentative D call: TRBD1 (5 bases). Deletions cut 5 bases from V and 1 base from J, with 5 bases between. This CDR3 is 12 amino acids long. Per germline, CDR1 SGHTA and CDR2 FQGTGA. In nucleotides, the CDR3 is TGTGCCAGCAGCCAGGGGAACACTGAAGCTTTCTTT. This encodes CASSQGNTEAFF.

The chain employs TRBV28 and TRBJ1-4; D perhaps matches TRBD1 (6 bases). V was pared by 4 bases and J by 7 bases, with 22 bases between. Germline V CDR1 and CDR2: MDHEN, SYDVKM. The length of the CDR3 is 17 residues. The CDR3 region is CASSYRLYRAGAEKLFF. The DNA of the CDR3 is TGTGCCAGCAGTTACCGACTTTACAGGGCCGGGGCTGAAAAACTGTTTTTT.

This rearrangement joins TRBV9 to TRBJ1-1; 8 bases line up with TRBD1. The V and J ends lost 2 bases and 5 bases, in that order; junction bases with no gene match: 5. Germline CDR1 reads SGDLS; CDR2 reads YYNGEE. The CDR3 totals 14 residues. In DNA form, the CDR3 reads TGTGCCAGCAGCGTGAGGACAGGGCTAACTGAAGCTTTCTTT. Its protein is CASSVRTGLTEAFF.